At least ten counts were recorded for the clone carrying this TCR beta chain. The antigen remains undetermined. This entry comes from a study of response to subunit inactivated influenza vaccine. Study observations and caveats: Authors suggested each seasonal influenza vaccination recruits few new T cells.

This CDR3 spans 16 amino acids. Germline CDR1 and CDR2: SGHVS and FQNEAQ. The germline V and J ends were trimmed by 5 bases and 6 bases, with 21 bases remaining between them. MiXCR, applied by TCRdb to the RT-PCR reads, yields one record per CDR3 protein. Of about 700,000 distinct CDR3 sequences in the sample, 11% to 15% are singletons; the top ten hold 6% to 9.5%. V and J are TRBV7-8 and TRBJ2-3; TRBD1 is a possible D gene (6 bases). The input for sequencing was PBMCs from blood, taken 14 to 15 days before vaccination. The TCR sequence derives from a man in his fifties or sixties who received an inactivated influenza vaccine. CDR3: CASSQGGRTARDTQYF. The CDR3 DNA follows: TGTGCCAGCAGCCAAGGGGGACGGACTGCCCGGGATACGCAGTATTTT. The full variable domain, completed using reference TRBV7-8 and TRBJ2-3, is GAGVSQSPRYKVAKRGQDVALRCDPISGHVSLFWYQQALGQGPEFLTYFQNEAQLDKSGLPSDRFFAERPEGSVSTLKIQRTQQEDSAVYLCASSQGGRTARDTQYFGPGTRLTVL.